Listed here is a single T cell receptor beta chain. CDR3 length: 13 residues. Looked up from germline, CDR1 is SGHDN and CDR2 is FVKESK. V was cut by 2 bases and J by 2 bases, with 6 bases left in between. Authors' data handling: Estimation of nucleated cell counts relied on the amplification of reference gene primers. Produced via immunoSEQ multiplex PCR; TCRdb's table is partial and in-frame only. V, J and clone size are taken as reported in that table, and D and trimming were inferred from the DNA itself. The sample yields some 15,000 clones, 70% to 90% seen once. The sample originates from a study of blood T cell repertoires in COVID-19. Study as a whole: Samples of COVID-19 (acute and convalescent) were obtained from the United States, Italy and Spain. PBMCs, B-cell-depleted T cells, or T cells were the source of the cDNA or gDNA that made up the material.

This sequence originates from a woman between 65 and 79 years old in a cohort sampled during active or convalescent COVID-19. Sequenced input: peripheral blood. This chain links TRBV14 with TRBJ2-5; D is perhaps TRBD1 (5 bases). The CDR3 DNA reads as TGTGCCAGCAGCCAACAGGGTCAAGAGACCCAGTACTTC. This encodes CASSQQGQETQYF. Full variable domain (rest looked up from reference TRBV14 and TRBJ2-5): EAGVTQFPSHSVIEKGQTVTLRCDPISGHDNLYWYRRVMGKEIKFLLHFVKESKQDESGMPNNRFLAERTGGTYSTLKVQPAELEDSGVYFCASSQQGQETQYFGPGTRLLVL.